These 30 T cell receptor beta chains share one sample of origin, sequenced in a study of blood T cell repertoires in COVID-19. Produced via immunoSEQ multiplex PCR; TCRdb's table is partial and in-frame only. Of approximately 220,000 clones detected, approximately 90% appear once; the ten largest clones hold about 1.3%. The sequenced material came from PBMCs or T cells enriched from blood (not recorded which). Receptors were obtained from a man younger than 40 who had recovered from COVID-19.

V is TRBV3-1 (or the pseudogene TRBV3-2) and J is TRBJ2-1; 8 bases match TRBD2. CDR3 length equals 17 residues. Trimming at V came to 3 bases and at J to 2 bases, leaving 9 bases not matched to a gene. Germline V CDR1 and CDR2: LGHDT, YNNKEL (reference sequence). Here the CDR3 reads CASSHGLGREAYNEQFF. The CDR3, as DNA: TGTGCCAGCAGCCATGGCCTAGGGCGGGAGGCCTACAATGAGCAGTTCTTC.

This clone occurred once. This chain joins TRBV5-4 and TRBJ2-6; 8 positions agree with TRBD2. CDR3 length: 17 amino acids. V gave up 3 bases and J gave up 2 bases; unmatched junction bases: 7. CDR1 is SGHNT, CDR2 YYREEE, per germline (reference sequence). The CDR3 loop reads CASSSGLVTPGANVLTF. CDR3 DNA sequence: TGTGCCAGCAGCTCGGGACTAGTAACCCCTGGGGCCAACGTCCTGACTTTC.

This CDR3 is CASSEGGYGNTIYF. The CDR3 region has the DNA TGTGCCAGCAGTGAAGGAGGGTATGGAAACACCATATATTTT. The chain has TRBV6-1 and TRBJ1-3; D not certain. With 1 base removed from V and 3 bases from J, the gap between germline ends came to 7 bases. Germline CDR1 MNHNS, CDR2 SASEGT. The CDR3 loop spans 14 amino acids.

The chain uses TRBV30 and TRBJ1-5; D possibly corresponds to TRBD1 (5 bases). Trimming cost V 4 bases and J 0 bases, with 19 bases left between them. This CDR3 is built from 17 residues. Germline-derived CDR1 and CDR2 are GTSNPN and SVGIG (reference sequence). The CDR3 DNA follows: TGTGCCTGGACCCAGGTCCCCGGGGGTCGTAGCAATCAGCCCCAGCATTTT. Translated, it gives CAWTQVPGGRSNQPQHF.

This clone was seen just once. J is TRBJ2-3 and V is TRBV27; D ambiguous. The V and J ends lost 5 bases and 5 bases respectively, with 11 bases between them. Germline V gene data show CDR1 as MNHEY and CDR2 as SMNVEV (reference sequence). The CDR3 sequence is 13 residues long. CDR3 protein: CASSPMSRDTQYF. CDR3 nucleotide sequence: TGTGCCAGCAGTCCCATGTCGCGAGATACGCAGTATTTT.

CDR3 sequence: CASSPGLAGQETQYF. CDR3 sequence (DNA): TGTGCCAGCAGCCCGGGACTAGCGGGGCAAGAGACCCAGTACTTC. The rearrangement uses TRBV27 and TRBJ2-5, with 13 bases matching TRBD2. Germline V gives CDR1 MNHEY, CDR2 SMNVEV (reference sequence). This CDR3 region has 15 residues. The V gene end was trimmed by 6 bases and the J gene end by 2 bases; junction bases not matched to a gene: 3.

The rearrangement links TRBV28 to TRBJ1-2; 9 bases match TRBD1. Germline-derived CDR1 and CDR2 are MDHEN and SYDVKM. The CDR3 covers 17 residues. The J segment lost 5 bases and the V segment lost 2 bases, leaving 12 bases of the junction unmatched. CDR3 residues: CASSLGLGGQGDYGYTF. Here the CDR3 DNA reads TGTGCCAGCAGTTTAGGTTTAGGGGGACAGGGAGATTATGGCTACACCTTC.

This sequence joins TRBV27 and TRBJ1-1; the D is unclear. The CDR3 runs to 11 residues. Germline V gene data show CDR1 as MNHEY and CDR2 as SMNVEV (reference sequence). The chain's CDR3 is CAVARGTEAFF. The CDR3 DNA follows: TGTGCGGTCGCTCGGGGCACTGAAGCTTTCTTT.

The chain employs TRBV19 and TRBJ2-1; 9 bases agree with TRBD1. In germline, CDR1 is LNHDA, CDR2 SQIVND (reference sequence). The CDR3 is made up of 15 amino acids. With V trimmed by 6 bases and J by 9 bases, 12 bases remained unmatched. Here the CDR3 reads CASSIRQGVFGEQFF. The CDR3 DNA follows: TGTGCCAGTAGCATAAGACAGGGGGTATTCGGTGAGCAGTTCTTC.

V gene TRBV3-1 (or the pseudogene TRBV3-2) combines with J gene TRBJ2-2, with 9 bases that match TRBD2. V trimming: 3 bases; J trimming: 5 bases; junction bases outside the gene matches: 10. CDR3 length equals 17 residues. Germline CDR1 LGHDT, CDR2 YNNKEL (reference sequence). CDR3: CASSQGLALRRTGELFF. CDR3 bases: TGTGCCAGCAGCCAGGGACTAGCCTTGAGAAGAACCGGGGAGCTGTTTTTT.

This rearrangement joins TRBV19 to TRBJ1-1, with D possibly being TRBD1 (6 bases). Trimming removed 4 bases from V and 2 bases from J, with 14 bases in between. The CDR3 loop spans 15 amino acids. Germline V gene sequence: CDR1 LNHDA, CDR2 SQIVND (reference sequence). The CDR3 here is CASSRQEVPNTEAFF. CDR3 bases: TGTGCCAGTAGTAGACAGGAGGTCCCTAACACTGAAGCTTTCTTT.

The chain links TRBV4-3 to TRBJ2-1; 10 bases match TRBD1. The V segment lost 5 bases and the J segment 8 bases; nucleotides outside the gene matches: 9. This CDR3 comprises 15 residues. Germline CDR1 is LGHNA and CDR2 is YSLEER. The CDR3 DNA sequence: TGCGCCAGCAGCACCCGGACAGGGGGAGTATATGAGCAGTTCTTC. It codes for CASSTRTGGVYEQFF.

The rearrangement joins TRBV29-1 to TRBJ2-5; no clear D. Deletions cut 4 bases from V and 3 bases from J, with 18 bases between. The germline CDR1 and CDR2 sequences are SQVTM and ANQGSEA. CDR3 length: 15 residues. Here the CDR3 DNA reads TGCAGCGTTGCCGCCGGCAGGTTAATGAAAGAGACCCAGTACTTC. It is translated as CSVAAGRLMKETQYF.

The chain uses TRBV5-1 and TRBJ1-1; weak D call: TRBD1 (6 bases). Germline assignment: CDR1 SGHRS and CDR2 YFSETQ. Trimming took 2 bases from V and 5 from J, leaving 10 bases between them. CDR3 length: 13 amino acids. CDR3 protein: CASSLWTETEAFF. CDR3 bases: TGCGCCAGCAGCTTATGGACAGAAACTGAAGCTTTCTTT.

The rearrangement uses TRBV27 and TRBJ1-2; tentatively, D is TRBD1 (5 bases). Trimming cost V 1 base and J 8 bases, with 14 bases left between them. CDR3 length equals 14 residues. The V gene's germline CDR1 is MNHEY and CDR2 SMNVEV (reference sequence). In DNA form, the CDR3 reads TGTGCCAGCAGTTTATATTCAGGGTGGGAAGGCTACACCTTC. Its protein is CASSLYSGWEGYTF.

This clone appeared once. The chain uses TRBV29-1 and TRBJ2-1, with 10 positions matching TRBD1. The CDR3 runs 14 residues. The germline V gene has CDR1 SQVTM and CDR2 ANQGSEA. The J segment lost 1 base and the V segment lost 4 bases, leaving 1 base of the junction unmatched. The CDR3 sequence: CSVGDRGSYNEQFF. DNA of the CDR3: TGCAGCGTTGGGGACAGGGGTTCCTACAATGAGCAGTTCTTC.

This rearrangement joins TRBV28 to TRBJ1-6; 11 bases are a match to TRBD1. V shed 6 bases, J shed 7 bases, and the junction held 5 bases outside the gene matches. This CDR3 spans 15 amino acids. Germline-derived CDR1 and CDR2 are MDHEN and SYDVKM. CDR3 sequence reads: CASRWTGGANSPLHF. The CDR3 nucleotides are TGTGCCAGCAGGTGGACAGGGGGCGCGAATTCACCCCTCCACTTT.

The chain joins TRBV28 to TRBJ1-4; TRBD1 aligns across 7 bases. CDR3 size: 14 residues. Germline CDR1 and CDR2: MDHEN and SYDVKM. J lost 6 bases, V lost 8 bases, and 9 bases had no gene match. The CDR3 DNA sequence: TGTGCCAGCCTTCCCGGGACAGCGCATGAAAAACTGTTTTTT. Its protein is CASLPGTAHEKLFF. Complete variable domain (other parts from reference TRBV28 and TRBJ1-4): DVKVTQSSRYLVKRTGEKVFLECVQDMDHENMFWYRQDPGLGLRLIYFSYDVKMKEKGDIPEGYSVSREKKERFSLILESASTNQTSMYLCASLPGTAHEKLFFGSGTQLSVL.

V usage is TRBV7-2 and J usage is TRBJ2-7; D call uncertain. The CDR3 has 15 residues. Germline-derived CDR1 and CDR2 are SGHTA and FQGNSA. Trimming stripped 5 bases from V and 0 bases from J, with 14 bases between. Here the CDR3 DNA reads TGTGCCAGCAGCCCAAGAGGCCGGTTCTCCTACGAGCAGTACTTC. Encoded protein: CASSPRGRFSYEQYF.

V usage is TRBV2 and J usage is TRBJ1-2; the D gene is possibly TRBD1 (6 bases). Germline V lookup: CDR1 SNHLY, CDR2 FYNNEI. The CDR3 sequence is 14 residues long. Trimming took off 6 bases at V and 3 bases at J, with 14 bases between the two ends. CDR3 sequence (DNA): TGTGCCAGCAGGGGACACTCGGGTTACTATGGCTACACCTTC. Protein product: CASRGHSGYYGYTF. Together with reference TRBV2 and TRBJ1-2, the CDR3 gives the full variable domain: EPEVTQTPSHQVTQMGQEVILRCVPISNHLYFYWYRQILGQKVEFLVSFYNNEISEKSEIFDDQFSVERPDGSNFTLKIRSTKLEDSAMYFCASRGHSGYYGYTFGSGTRLTVV.

The chain uses TRBV6-2 or TRBV6-3 and TRBJ2-1; 14 nucleotides agree with TRBD2. The V gene's germline CDR1 is MNHEY and CDR2 SVGEGT. After removal of 0 bases from V and 7 bases from J, the junction contained 5 bases not matched to a gene. This CDR3 comprises 17 residues. CDR3 coding DNA: TGTGCCAGCAGTTACTCTGGACTAGCGGGGGGATTGAATGAGCAGTTCTTC. Its protein is CASSYSGLAGGLNEQFF.

The chain has TRBV7-2 and TRBJ1-2; 10 bases are shared with TRBD1. Germline V gene data show CDR1 as SGHTA and CDR2 as FQGNSA. The CDR3 contains 14 residues. V lost 3 bases, J lost 7 bases, and 5 bases stayed unmatched. CDR3 sequence: CASSLSGTGVGYTF. The CDR3 nucleotides read TGTGCCAGCAGCTTGTCCGGGACAGGGGTTGGCTACACCTTC.

The chain uses TRBV19 and TRBJ1-5; a possible D gene is TRBD1 (6 bases). V was clipped by 5 bases and J by 1 base, with 24 bases between them. Germline V gives CDR1 LNHDA, CDR2 SQIVND (reference sequence). The length of the CDR3 is 19 residues. In nucleotides, the CDR3 is TGTGCCAGTAGTGACCTATCGGTACAGGGCTATCGGAGCAATCAGCCCCAGCATTTT. The encoded protein is CASSDLSVQGYRSNQPQHF.

V gene TRBV5-1 combines with J gene TRBJ2-7, with unresolved D. CDR1 and CDR2 from the germline V gene are SGHRS and YFSETQ. Trimming took off 4 bases at V and 3 bases at J, with 14 bases between the two ends. The CDR3 covers 14 residues. CDR3 region: CASSLGQDIYEQYF. For the CDR3, the DNA is TGCGCCAGCAGCCTCGGTCAGGATATCTACGAGCAGTACTTC.

As to this clone: At the DNA level, this CDR3 is encoded by other sequences in the same sample as well. The rearrangement links TRBV24-1 to TRBJ2-7; D uncertain. Germline V gene data show CDR1 as KGHDR and CDR2 as SFDVKD. The CDR3 totals 13 residues. Trimming pared 4 bases from V and 0 bases from J, leaving 6 bases between. CDR3 sequence (DNA): TGTGCCACCAGTGACCCAGACTCCTACGAGCAGTACTTC. Translation gives CATSDPDSYEQYF.

This chain links TRBV5-6 with TRBJ2-3; 7 bases are a match to TRBD2. There are 16 residues in the CDR3. Germline V gene data show CDR1 as SGHDT and CDR2 as YYEEEE. V lost 1 base and J lost 5; bases outside the gene matches: 10. CDR3: CASSLRGRGSLDTQYF. DNA for the CDR3: TGTGCCAGCAGCTTGAGAGGGCGGGGGAGCTTAGATACGCAGTATTTT.

This clone was counted many times. The V and J genes are TRBV14 and TRBJ2-7; D may be TRBD1 (6 bases). Germline V lookup: CDR1 SGHDN, CDR2 FVKESK. With 0 bases removed from V and 4 bases from J, the gap between germline ends came to 19 bases. This CDR3 is 17 amino acids long. The CDR3 region is CASSQDSPGTILYEQYF. For the CDR3, the DNA is TGTGCCAGCAGCCAAGATTCGCCGGGGACAATCCTTTACGAGCAGTACTTC.

In this sample, this clone turned up once. The J gene is TRBJ2-3, the V gene TRBV5-1, with TRBD2 matching 7 bases. Germline V gives CDR1 SGHRS, CDR2 YFSETQ. The CDR3 covers 16 residues. Trimming cost V 0 bases and J 5 bases; bases outside gene matches: 9. The CDR3 region is CASSLGLAPLGDTQYF. As DNA, the CDR3 is TGCGCCAGCAGCTTGGGACTAGCCCCCCTGGGAGATACGCAGTATTTT.

As to this clone: Other DNA sequences within the sample encode an identical CDR3. CDR3: CASSLTGMNTEAFF. As DNA, the CDR3 is TGTGCCAGCAGTTTGACAGGGATGAACACTGAAGCTTTCTTT. The chain employs TRBV27 and TRBJ1-1; TRBD1 aligns across 7 bases. The CDR3 runs 14 residues. Germline V lookup: CDR1 MNHEY, CDR2 SMNVEV (reference sequence). V gave up 3 bases and J gave up 0 bases; unmatched junction bases: 1.

The rearrangement joins TRBV10-1 to TRBJ2-2, with 8 nucleotides matching TRBD1. There are 15 residues in the CDR3. Germline V lookup: CDR1 WNHNN, CDR2 SYGVQD (reference sequence). With 2 bases clipped from V and 6 bases from J, the junction kept 5 bases outside the gene matches. In DNA, the CDR3 is TGCGCCAGCAGTGAGCTAGGACAGGGAGCCGGGGAGCTGTTTTTT. Residues: CASSELGQGAGELFF.